A selection of T cell receptor beta chains follows, all from one sample in a study of T cells after yellow fever vaccination. One entry per CDR3 protein, called by TCRdb with MiXCR from the 5' RACE reads. The sample shows 150,000 to 200,000 distinct CDR3 sequences, roughly a tenth of them seen only once. The source material was CD8+ T cells sorted from PBMCs, sampled 45 days after the yellow fever booster vaccination. All receptors derive from a man between 18 and 29 years old who received the YFV17D yellow fever vaccine. Both conserved end residues are part of each CDR3. A D gene is named only where the DNA matches it firmly. Rows may omit the clone size; those that give it use once, few, many or a size class.

12,-,-,TRBJ1-1,TRBV4-1,TGCGCCAGCAGCCAAGAAGGCACGGGGGCTTTCTTT,CASSQEGTGAFF
18,-,-,TRBJ1-3,TRBV4-3,TGCGCCAGCAGCCAAGATGTAGGGGCACTTCGTTATGGAAACACCATATATTTT,CASSQDVGALRYGNTIYF
16,-,many,TRBJ2-7,TRBV7-6,TGTGCCAGCAGCTTAGTAGTTCGGGAGCGCGACTACGAGCAGTACTTC,CASSLVVRERDYEQYF
14,-,many,TRBJ2-7,TRBV20-1,TGCAGTGCTCCTGCACAGGGATCGTATCGGGAGCAGTACTTC,CSAPAQGSYREQYF
13,TRBD1,-,TRBJ1-4,TRBV7-2,TGTGCCAGCAGCTTCGGACAGGGCCTGGAACTGTTTTTT,CASSFGQGLELFF
14,-,few,TRBJ1-2,TRBV7-9,TGTGCCAGCAGCCCCTCCCGTGAGGGCCCTGGCTACACCTTC,CASSPSREGPGYTF
16,-,few,TRBJ1-5,TRBV7-8,TGTGCCAGCAGCTTAGTTGGGGGTCTTAGCAATCAGCCCCAGCATTTT,CASSLVGGLSNQPQHF
14,-,-,TRBJ2-1,TRBV5-4,TGTGCCAGCAGCTTGGTAAGCGGGCACAATGAGCAGTTCTTC,CASSLVSGHNEQFF
13,TRBD1,few,TRBJ1-2,TRBV27,TGTGCCACCGGACCGGGACAGACCTATGGCTACACCTTC,CATGPGQTYGYTF
17,TRBD1,-,TRBJ2-3,TRBV7-7,TGTGCTAGCAGCTATCAAAGGGGGACAGGGTCCACAGATACGCAGTATTTT,CASSYQRGTGSTDTQYF
12,-,-,TRBJ1-4,TRBV18,TGTGCCAGCTCACCACGGGATGAAAAACTGTTTTTT,CASSPRDEKLFF
15,-,-,TRBJ1-1,TRBV6-5,TGTGCCAGCAGTTACTCCCCGACGGGTGGGACTGAAGCTTTCTTT,CASSYSPTGGTEAFF
13,-,-,TRBJ2-1,TRBV20-1,TGCAGTGCGATCAGGACTACCTACAATGAGCAGTTCTTC,CSAIRTTYNEQFF
15,-,few,TRBJ2-2,TRBV11-3,TGTGCCAGCAGCAAAACAGGGCTGGGCCCCGGGGAGCTGTTTTTT,CASSKTGLGPGELFF
17,TRBD1,few,TRBJ2-5,TRBV7-9,TGTGCCAGCAGCTCCCCGTTTGACAGGGGAAGAGGAGAGACCCAGTACTTC,CASSSPFDRGRGETQYF
15,-,-,TRBJ2-2,TRBV20-1,TGCAGTGCTAGAGATGGCACGGATTACACCGGGGAGCTGTTTTTT,CSARDGTDYTGELFF
13,TRBD1,-,TRBJ1-2,TRBV7-9,TGTGCCAGCAGCTGGACAGGGGTTAACGGCTACACCTTC,CASSWTGVNGYTF
14,-,-,TRBJ2-2,TRBV5-4,TGTGCCAGCAGTCCTGACACATCCAAGTCGGAGCTGTTTTTT,CASSPDTSKSELFF
15,-,many,TRBJ1-1,TRBV15,TGTGCCACCAGCAGAGCTACCGAGGCGGACACTGAAGCTTTCTTT,CATSRATEADTEAFF
14,-,-,TRBJ1-4,TRBV14,TGTGCCAGCAGTCGCGGAGACAGCCCAGGAAAACTGTTTTTT,CASSRGDSPGKLFF
16,-,few,TRBJ2-2,TRBV6-5,TGTGCCAGCAGTTTCAAAAAGGGACACCCGCCCGGGGAGCTGTTTTTT,CASSFKKGHPPGELFF
15,-,few,TRBJ2-3,TRBV5-1,TGCGCCAGCAGGCCAGGGACGCGGAGCACAGATACGCAGTATTTT,CASRPGTRSTDTQYF
14,TRBD1,once,TRBJ1-6,TRBV27,TGTGCCAGCAGTCCGGGGACAGGGACCTCACCCCTCCACTTT,CASSPGTGTSPLHF
17,TRBD1,-,TRBJ2-3,TRBV2,TGTGCCAGCAGGGACAGGGGGCCCTACTCGTTCACAGATACGCAGTATTTT,CASRDRGPYSFTDTQYF
21,TRBD1,-,TRBJ1-6,TRBV7-9,TGTGCCAGCAGCTCAACCCGGGACAGGGGGACATTCAGCTCCTATAATTCACCCCTCCACTTT,CASSSTRDRGTFSSYNSPLHF
14,-,few,TRBJ2-2,TRBV15,TGTGCCACCAGCAGAGTACCTAACACCGGGGAGCTGTTTTTT,CATSRVPNTGELFF
14,-,-,TRBJ2-3,TRBV4-1,TGCGCCAGCAGCCAATTCAGGGGCACAGATACGCAGTATTTT,CASSQFRGTDTQYF
12,-,few,TRBJ2-2,TRBV29-1,TGCAGCGTCCCCTATGCGTCCGGGGAGCTGTTTTTT,CSVPYASGELFF
14,TRBD1,few,TRBJ2-5,TRBV12-3/TRBV12-4,TGTGCCAGCAGCTATACAGGGGGCGGAGAGACCCAGTACTTC,CASSYTGGGETQYF
12,-,few,TRBJ1-2,TRBV29-1,TGCAGCGTTGTGGGTCCAGGGGACGGCTACACCTTC,CSVVGPGDGYTF
14,TRBD1,-,TRBJ2-3,TRBV6-2/TRBV6-3,TGTGCCAGCAGCCAGGGGGCTAGCACAGATACGCAGTATTTT,CASSQGASTDTQYF
13,-,-,TRBJ2-2,TRBV10-3,TGTGCCATCAGTGGCGGGGACACCGGGGAGCTGTTTTTT,CAISGGDTGELFF
10,-,-,TRBJ1-4,TRBV6-2/TRBV6-3,TGTGCCAGCAGTTCCGGAAAACTGTTTTTT,CASSSGKLFF
16,TRBD2,-,TRBJ2-1,TRBV27,TGTGCCACCTCGGGTGATGCTAGCGGGGGCTGGGATGAGCAGTTCTTC,CATSGDASGGWDEQFF
17,-,many,TRBJ2-2,TRBV7-6,TGTGCCAGCAGCTTAGGACCCGGGACGCCGAACACCGGGGAGCTGTTTTTT,CASSLGPGTPNTGELFF
18,TRBD2,-,TRBJ2-1,TRBV7-9,TGTGCCAGCAGCTTAGGTGAGACTAGCGGGGGCGTCTACAATGAGCAGTTCTTC,CASSLGETSGGVYNEQFF
17,-,-,TRBJ2-6,TRBV4-1,TGCGCCAGCAGCCAGGATAGTTGGGGAACTGGGGCCAACGTCCTGACTTTC,CASSQDSWGTGANVLTF
12,-,few,TRBJ2-5,TRBV7-9,TGTGCCAGCAGCTTAGTTTCAGAGACCCAGTACTTC,CASSLVSETQYF
15,TRBD1,-,TRBJ2-1,TRBV9,TGTGCCAGCAGCACCTCGGGACAGGGGTACAATGAGCAGTTCTTC,CASSTSGQGYNEQFF